This T cell receptor (beta chain) originates from a study of radiation and T cells in renal cell carcinoma. The study, taken as a whole, reports: Pretreatment tumor biopsies were lacking, so baseline clonotypes are unknown. In blood, top tumor clones expanded by 2 weeks, shrinking by 4.

The method was immunoSEQ multiplex PCR; TCRdb's version includes in-frame clones alone and lacks a portion of them. The sample contains some 30,000 clones, 81% of which appear only once. Per the germline V gene, CDR1 is MNHEY and CDR2 is SVGAGI. The CDR3 extends over 14 amino acids. The V and J ends lost 10 bases and 0 bases respectively, with 15 bases between them. This clone was observed a few times. The antigen remains undetermined. Described time point: blood 4 weeks post-SBRT, at nephrectomy. Treatment noted: 15 Gy SBRT to primary tumor, nephrectomy 4 weeks later. This chain joins TRBV6-5 and TRBJ1-1; D is ambiguous. This specimen was blood, taken from a patient whose treatment included radiotherapy and nephrectomy. The clonotype was recovered from a man in his 60s with renal cell carcinoma. The CDR3, as DNA: TGTGCCACCCAATTGGGTGGTGTGAACACTGAAGCTTTCTTT. This encodes CATQLGGVNTEAFF.